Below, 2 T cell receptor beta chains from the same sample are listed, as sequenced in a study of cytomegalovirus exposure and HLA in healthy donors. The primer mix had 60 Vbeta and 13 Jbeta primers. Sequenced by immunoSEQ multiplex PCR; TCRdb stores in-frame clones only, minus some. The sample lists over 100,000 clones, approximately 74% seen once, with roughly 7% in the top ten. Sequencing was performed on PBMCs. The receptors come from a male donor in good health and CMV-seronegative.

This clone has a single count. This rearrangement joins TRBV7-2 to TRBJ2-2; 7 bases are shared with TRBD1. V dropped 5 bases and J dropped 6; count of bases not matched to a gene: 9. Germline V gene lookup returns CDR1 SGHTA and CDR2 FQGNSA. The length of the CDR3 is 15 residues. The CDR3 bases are TGTGCCAGCAGCCGAAAGGGGGCAGGCTCCGGGGAGCTGTTTTTT. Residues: CASSRKGAGSGELFF.

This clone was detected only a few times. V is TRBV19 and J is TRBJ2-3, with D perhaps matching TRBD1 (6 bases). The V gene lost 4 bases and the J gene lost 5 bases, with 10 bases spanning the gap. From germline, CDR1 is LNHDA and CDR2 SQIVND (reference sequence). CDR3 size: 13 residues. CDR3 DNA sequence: TGTGCCAGTAGTACGTTCAGGGGAGATACGCAGTATTTT. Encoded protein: CASSTFRGDTQYF.